This T cell receptor (beta chain) was obtained from a study of shared clonotypes between healthy human individuals. Assay used: immunoSEQ multiplex PCR; TCRdb lists only in-frame clones, some missing. The repertoire holds some 1,600,000 clones, approximately 98% seen once, with 0.4% to 0.45% in the top ten. The CDR3 is 14 residues long. Trimming removed 3 bases from V and 6 bases from J; junction bases left unmatched: 6. Per the germline V gene, CDR1 is SGHNT and CDR2 is YYREEE (reference sequence). Sequencing was performed on naive CD4+ T cells sorted from blood. As to subset: CD45RA+ positively selected. This clonotype was sampled from a man aged 30 to 45 in good health. This chain uses TRBV5-4 with TRBJ1-5; the match to TRBD1 covers 7 bases. The chain's CDR3 is CASSSQGDGQPQHF. As DNA, the CDR3 is TGTGCCAGCAGCTCTCAGGGGGACGGTCAGCCCCAGCATTTT.